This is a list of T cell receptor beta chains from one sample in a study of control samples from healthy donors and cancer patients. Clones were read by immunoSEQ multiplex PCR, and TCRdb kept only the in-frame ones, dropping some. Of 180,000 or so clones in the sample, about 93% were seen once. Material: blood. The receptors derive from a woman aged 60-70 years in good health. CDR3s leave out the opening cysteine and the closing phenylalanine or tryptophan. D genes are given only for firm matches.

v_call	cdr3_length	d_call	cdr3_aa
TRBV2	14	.	ASSEAGVRGNQPQH
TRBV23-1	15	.	ASSQGQGGRRNTEAF
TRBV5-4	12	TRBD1	ASSLSGQTYEQY
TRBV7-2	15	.	ASSLASPGRSNQPQH
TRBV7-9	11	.	ATASATNEKLF
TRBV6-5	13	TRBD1	ASSYSSRGVYGYT
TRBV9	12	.	ASSRREGWDEQF
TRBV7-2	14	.	ASITMGGLGNHEAF
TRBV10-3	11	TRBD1	AIASGTGFVYT
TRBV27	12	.	ASRGSGRALGYT
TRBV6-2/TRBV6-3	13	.	ASSFTGSSTDTQY
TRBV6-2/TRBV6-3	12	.	ASSYSGSNSPLH
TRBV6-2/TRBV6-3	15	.	ASSYGGVGGDNEKLF
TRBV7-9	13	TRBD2	ASSYISGGQYEQF
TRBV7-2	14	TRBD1	ASSYPGQGAKHGYT
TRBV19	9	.	ASKSGSEAF
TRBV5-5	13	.	ASSSVAGHNEKLF
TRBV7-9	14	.	ASSLRLGAKDTEAF
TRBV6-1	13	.	ASSEVSGGSYTQY
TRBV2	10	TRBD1	ASSEARGGYT
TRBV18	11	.	ASSPKENQPQH
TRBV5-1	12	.	ASSPHKGLYEQY
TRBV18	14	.	ASSPRTVSSYNEQF
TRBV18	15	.	ASSPRQPQIYNSPLH
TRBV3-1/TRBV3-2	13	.	ASSYARDRGTEAF
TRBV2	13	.	ASSWGQGTHQPQH
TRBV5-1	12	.	ASSLRGGDTEAF
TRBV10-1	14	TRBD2	ASSEILAGGLNEQF
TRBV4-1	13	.	ASSQGQGMNTEAF
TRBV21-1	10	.	APGDLPGELF
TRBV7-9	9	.	ASSLTFGYT
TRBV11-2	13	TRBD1	ASSLGQGGNQPQH
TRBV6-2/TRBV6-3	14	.	ASSRQWGDSNQPQH
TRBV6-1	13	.	ASSEGWGYGEKLF
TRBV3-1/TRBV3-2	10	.	ASSQSYNEQF
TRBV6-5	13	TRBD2	ASSSAAGGLREQF
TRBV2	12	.	ASSEGLVIETQY
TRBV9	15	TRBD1	ASSVSGTGVRNEKLF
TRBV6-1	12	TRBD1	ASSDDRADTEAF
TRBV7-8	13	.	ASSGYSATNEKLF
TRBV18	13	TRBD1	ASSPDRVENYEQY
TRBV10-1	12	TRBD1	ASSERRGTDTQY
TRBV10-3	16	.	AISEPSGKGRTNEKLF
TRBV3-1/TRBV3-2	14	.	ASSQGHILSGNTIY
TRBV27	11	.	ASSFDSNQPQH
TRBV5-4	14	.	ASSLVGGARNTEAF
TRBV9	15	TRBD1	ASSVLTGGNSGNTIY
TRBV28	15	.	ASSTPGGGVSNQPQH
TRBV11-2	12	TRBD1	ASSSSTGGETQY